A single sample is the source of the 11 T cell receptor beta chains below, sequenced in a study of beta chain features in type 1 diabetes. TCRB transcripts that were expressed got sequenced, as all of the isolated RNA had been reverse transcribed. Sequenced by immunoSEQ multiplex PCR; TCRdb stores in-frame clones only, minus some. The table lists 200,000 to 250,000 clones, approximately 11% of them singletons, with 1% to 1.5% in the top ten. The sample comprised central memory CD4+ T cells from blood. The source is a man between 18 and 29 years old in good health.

CDR3 loop: CATSRDMGNVDEKLFF. In nucleotides, the CDR3 is TGTGCCACCAGCAGAGATATGGGGAACGTGGATGAAAAACTGTTTTTT. The gene calls are TRBV15 and TRBJ1-4, with no clear D. V gave up 0 bases and J gave up 6 bases, with 14 bases separating them. Per the germline V gene, CDR1 is LNHNV and CDR2 is YYDKDF (reference sequence). The CDR3 covers 16 residues.

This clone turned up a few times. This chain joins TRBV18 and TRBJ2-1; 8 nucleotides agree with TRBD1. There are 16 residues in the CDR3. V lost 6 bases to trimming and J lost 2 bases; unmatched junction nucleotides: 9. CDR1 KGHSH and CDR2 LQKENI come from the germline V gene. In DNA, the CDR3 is TGTGCCAGCTCCCTGCGCGGGACAGGTACCTACAATGAGCAGTTCTTC. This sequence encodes CASSLRGTGTYNEQFF.

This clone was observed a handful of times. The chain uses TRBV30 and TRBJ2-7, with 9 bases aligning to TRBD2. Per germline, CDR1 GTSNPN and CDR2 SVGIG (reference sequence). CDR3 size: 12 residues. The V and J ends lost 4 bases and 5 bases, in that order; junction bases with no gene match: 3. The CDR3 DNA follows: TGTGCCTGGAATAGCGGGAGTAACGAGCAGTACTTC. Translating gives CAWNSGSNEQYF. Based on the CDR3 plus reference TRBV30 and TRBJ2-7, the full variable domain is SQTIHQWPATLVQPVGSPLSLECTVEGTSNPNLYWYRQAAGRGLQLLFYSVGIGQISSEVPQNLSASRPQDRQFILSSKKLLLSDSGFYLCAWNSGSNEQYFGPGTRLTVT.

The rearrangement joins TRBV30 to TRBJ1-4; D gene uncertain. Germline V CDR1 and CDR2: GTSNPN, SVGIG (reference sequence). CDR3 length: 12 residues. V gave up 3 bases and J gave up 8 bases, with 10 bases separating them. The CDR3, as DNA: TGTGCCTGGAGCAGACCTTCCGAAAAACTGTTTTTT. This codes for CAWSRPSEKLFF. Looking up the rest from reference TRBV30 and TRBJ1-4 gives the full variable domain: SQTIHQWPATLVQPVGSPLSLECTVEGTSNPNLYWYRQAAGRGLQLLFYSVGIGQISSEVPQNLSASRPQDRQFILSSKKLLLSDSGFYLCAWSRPSEKLFFGSGTQLSVL.

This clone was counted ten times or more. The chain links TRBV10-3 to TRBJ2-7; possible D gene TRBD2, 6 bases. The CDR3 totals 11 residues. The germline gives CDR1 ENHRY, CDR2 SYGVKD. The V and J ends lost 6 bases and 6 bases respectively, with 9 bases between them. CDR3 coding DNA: TGTGCCATCAGGGAGGGGCCCGAGCAGTACTTC. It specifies CAIREGPEQYF.

The CDR3 DNA reads as TGTGCCAGCAGCCAAGTCAGCTCGACAGAGACCCAGTACTTC. Protein sequence: CASSQVSSTETQYF. This sequence joins TRBV14 and TRBJ2-5; D is ambiguous. The ends were cut back, 1 base at V and 4 bases at J, with 10 bases in the middle. Germline V gives CDR1 SGHDN, CDR2 FVKESK. The CDR3 is made up of 14 amino acids.

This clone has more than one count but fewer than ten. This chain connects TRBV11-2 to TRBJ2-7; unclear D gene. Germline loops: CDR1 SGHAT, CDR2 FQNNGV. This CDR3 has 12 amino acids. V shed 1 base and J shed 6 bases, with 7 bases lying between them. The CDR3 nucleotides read TGTGCCAGCAGCTTAGTTCTTCGCGAGCAGTACTTC. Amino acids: CASSLVLREQYF.

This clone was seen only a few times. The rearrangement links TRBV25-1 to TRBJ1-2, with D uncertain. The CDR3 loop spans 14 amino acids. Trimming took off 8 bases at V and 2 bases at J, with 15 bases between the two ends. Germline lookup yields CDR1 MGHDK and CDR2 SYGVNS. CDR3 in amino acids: CASGSQGRNYGYTF. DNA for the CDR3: TGTGCCAGCGGATCACAAGGCCGAAACTATGGCTACACCTTC.

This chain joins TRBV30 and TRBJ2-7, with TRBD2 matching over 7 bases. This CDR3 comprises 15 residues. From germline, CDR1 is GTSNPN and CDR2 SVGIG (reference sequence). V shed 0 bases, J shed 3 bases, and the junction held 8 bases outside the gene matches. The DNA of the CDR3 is TGTGCCTGGAGTGTAAATAGCGGGCCTCGCTACGAGCAGTACTTC. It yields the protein CAWSVNSGPRYEQYF.

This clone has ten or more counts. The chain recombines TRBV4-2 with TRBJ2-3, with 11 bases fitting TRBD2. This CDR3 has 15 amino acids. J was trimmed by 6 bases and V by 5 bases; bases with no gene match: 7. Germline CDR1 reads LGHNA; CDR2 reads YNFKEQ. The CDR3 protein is CASSAGTSGLDTQYF. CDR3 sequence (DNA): TGTGCCAGCAGCGCCGGGACTAGCGGACTTGATACGCAGTATTTT.

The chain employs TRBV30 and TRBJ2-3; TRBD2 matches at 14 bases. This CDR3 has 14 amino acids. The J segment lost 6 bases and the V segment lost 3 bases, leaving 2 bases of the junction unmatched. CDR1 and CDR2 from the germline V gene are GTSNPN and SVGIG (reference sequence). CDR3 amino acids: CAWRGLAGVDTQYF. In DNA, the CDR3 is TGTGCCTGGAGGGGACTAGCGGGAGTTGATACGCAGTATTTT.